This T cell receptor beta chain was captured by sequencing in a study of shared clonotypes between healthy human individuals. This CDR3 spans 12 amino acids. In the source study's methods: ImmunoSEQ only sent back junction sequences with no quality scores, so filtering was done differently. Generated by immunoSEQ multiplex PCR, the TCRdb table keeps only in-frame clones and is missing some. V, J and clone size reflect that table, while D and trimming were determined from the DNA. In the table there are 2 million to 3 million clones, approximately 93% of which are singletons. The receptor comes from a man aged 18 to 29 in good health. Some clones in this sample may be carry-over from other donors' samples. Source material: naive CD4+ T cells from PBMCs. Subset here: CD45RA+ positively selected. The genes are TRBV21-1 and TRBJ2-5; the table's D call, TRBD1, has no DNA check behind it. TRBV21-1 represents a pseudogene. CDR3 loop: CASRNNHETQYF. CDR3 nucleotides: TGTGCCAGCAGAAACAATCATGAGACCCAGTACTTC.